A single sample is the source of the 26 T cell receptor beta chains below, sequenced in a study of response to subunit inactivated influenza vaccine. TCRdb processed the RT-PCR reads anew with MiXCR; each CDR3 protein has one entry. The table shows more than 700,000 distinct CDR3 sequences, with 21% occurring only once. The sequenced sample was PBMCs from blood, obtained 5 to 6 days after vaccination. The receptors come from a man aged 50-60 years who received an inactivated influenza vaccine.

The gene calls are TRBV7-6 and TRBJ2-1, with 12 positions matching TRBD2. Germline loops: CDR1 SGHVS, CDR2 FNYEAQ. The CDR3 loop spans 22 amino acids. After removal of 5 bases from V and 5 bases from J, the junction contained 25 bases not matched to a gene. CDR3 loop: CASSPTGQGASGGADVHNEQFF. In nucleotides, the CDR3 is TGTGCCAGCAGCCCTACGGGGCAGGGGGCTAGCGGGGGGGCAGATGTGCACAATGAGCAGTTCTTC.

Turning to this clonotype: With a far larger clone one base away, a read error is the likely cause. The rearrangement uses TRBV5-1 and TRBJ2-3; D not certain. The CDR3 totals 11 residues. CDR1 and CDR2 (germline): SGHRS, YFSETQ. CDR3 region: CTSSFGDTQYF. CDR3 nucleotides: TGCACCAGCAGCTTTGGCGATACGCAGTATTTT.

This clonotype was observed a handful of times. V gene TRBV5-1 combines with J gene TRBJ1-1; D ambiguous. Germline CDR1 reads SGHRS; CDR2 reads YFSETQ. Deletions cut 3 bases from V and 1 base from J, with 10 bases between. CDR3 size: 14 residues. The CDR3 DNA reads as TGCGCCAGCAGCTCCGGGTCAGGGAACACTGAAGCTTTCTTT. It yields the protein CASSSGSGNTEAFF.

The chain uses TRBV5-6 and TRBJ2-2; no reliable D call. Trimming shortened V by 1 base and J by 7 bases, and 14 bases separated the two germline ends. The CDR3 is 15 amino acids. Germline V gene sequence: CDR1 SGHDT, CDR2 YYEEEE. DNA for the CDR3: TGTGCCAGCAGCTTGAGAAACCTCCTCGTCGGGGAGCTGTTTTTT. This translates into CASSLRNLLVGELFF.

In this sample, this clonotype turned up a few times. V gene TRBV6-5 combines with J gene TRBJ1-1; D is perhaps TRBD1 (6 bases). The CDR3 contains 14 residues. CDR1 is MNHEY and CDR2 is SVGAGI in the germline V gene. V was clipped by 7 bases and J by 1 base, with 13 bases between them. The CDR3 spells CASIIQGSNTEAFF. The CDR3 region has the DNA TGTGCCAGCATTATACAGGGCTCGAACACTGAAGCTTTCTTT.

This clonotype was counted only a few times. This chain links TRBV7-3 with TRBJ2-3; D possibly corresponds to TRBD2 (5 bases). This CDR3 is built from 13 residues. V shed 5 bases and J shed 6 bases, with 12 bases lying between them. The germline CDR1 and CDR2 sequences are SGHTA and FQGTGA. The CDR3 DNA reads TGTGCCAGCAGCCGACTAAAGAGGGATACGCAGTATTTT. It is translated as CASSRLKRDTQYF.

This clonotype was found many times. A junction boundary mismatches the germline segment, possibly from a read error. V gene TRBV19 combines with J gene TRBJ2-5; D not certain. CDR1 is LNHDA and CDR2 is SQIVND in the germline V gene (reference sequence). The CDR3 has 14 residues. In DNA form, the CDR3 reads TGTGCCAGTAGTGTAGACCATGCCCAAGAGACCCAGTACTTC. It codes for CASSVDHAQETQYF.

To note about this clonotype: This could be a read error, since a much larger clone is one nucleotide away. V is TRBV20-1 and J is TRBJ2-3, with a weak D call TRBD1 (6 bases). Germline lookup yields CDR1 DFQATT and CDR2 SNEGSKA (reference sequence). There are 13 residues in the CDR3. The ends were cut back, 2 bases at V and 6 bases at J, with 12 bases in the middle. In DNA, the CDR3 is TGCAGTGCTAGACATCCGAGGGGGGATACGCAGTATTTT. It yields the protein CSARHPRGDTQYF.

This clonotype was seen a few times. The J gene is TRBJ2-1, the V gene TRBV24-1; TRBD2 agrees at 10 bases. Unmatched junction bases numbered 4, after V lost 4 bases and J lost 5 bases. The CDR3 is made up of 15 amino acids. CDR1 is KGHDR and CDR2 is SFDVKD in the germline V gene. The CDR3 DNA reads TGTGCCACCAGTGACCCAGCGGGGGGGGACAATGAGCAGTTCTTC. Translating it yields CATSDPAGGDNEQFF.

This clonotype was found many times. The gene calls are TRBV9 and TRBJ2-5; D is possibly TRBD1 or TRBD2 (5 bases each). Germline V gene data show CDR1 as SGDLS and CDR2 as YYNGEE. The CDR3 runs to 14 residues. V was pared by 2 bases and J by 4 bases, with 12 bases between. The CDR3 reads CASSVGPTAETQYF. Here the CDR3 DNA reads TGTGCCAGCAGCGTGGGACCGACTGCAGAGACCCAGTACTTC.

This clonotype was detected only a few times. V is TRBV6-5 and J is TRBJ2-5, with TRBD2 identical over 11 bases. CDR1 and CDR2 (germline): MNHEY, SVGAGI. Trimming removed 2 bases from V and 4 bases from J; junction bases left unmatched: 3. The CDR3 contains 15 residues. CDR3 sequence reads: CASSYTGTSGETQYF. In nucleotides, the CDR3 is TGTGCCAGCAGTTACACCGGGACTAGCGGAGAGACCCAGTACTTC.

The V gene is TRBV28, the J gene TRBJ1-6, with D maybe TRBD1 (5 bases). The CDR3 has 15 residues. Germline V gives CDR1 MDHEN, CDR2 SYDVKM. Trimming took 2 bases from V and 8 from J, leaving 13 bases between them. CDR3 in DNA: TGTGCCAGCAGTTTAGAGGGGTCAGGTTATTCACCCCTCCACTTT. This sequence encodes CASSLEGSGYSPLHF. The full variable domain, completed using reference TRBV28 and TRBJ1-6, is DVKVTQSSRYLVKRTGEKVFLECVQDMDHENMFWYRQDPGLGLRLIYFSYDVKMKEKGDIPEGYSVSREKKERFSLILESASTNQTSMYLCASSLEGSGYSPLHFGNGTRLTVT.

The chain couples TRBV3-1 to TRBJ1-1; a weak D match, TRBD1 (5 bases). Looked up from germline, CDR1 is LGHDT and CDR2 is YNNKEL (reference sequence). The CDR3 contains 15 residues. The germline V and J ends were trimmed by 4 bases and 5 bases, with 17 bases remaining between them. As DNA, the CDR3 is TGTGCCAGCAGCCCACCCCGGGGGAGAGGAACTGAAGCTTTCTTT. Its protein is CASSPPRGRGTEAFF. The full variable domain, in which reference TRBV3-1 and TRBJ1-1 provide the parts outside the CDR3, is DTAVSQTPKYLVTQMGNDKSIKCEQNLGHDTMYWYKQDSKKFLKIMFSYNNKELIINETVPNRFSPKSPDKAHLNLHINSLELGDSAVYFCASSPPRGRGTEAFFGQGTRLTVV.

The chain links TRBV5-1 to TRBJ2-7; 8 positions agree with TRBD1. The CDR3 has 14 amino acids. V was pared by 7 bases and J by 4 bases, with 10 bases of the junction left unmatched. The germline V gene has CDR1 SGHRS and CDR2 YFSETQ. The CDR3 nucleotides are TGCGCCAGCGGCCGGGACAGGTCCACTTACGAGCAGTACTTC. This gives the protein CASGRDRSTYEQYF.

The V and J genes are TRBV5-6 and TRBJ2-7; the D gene is possibly TRBD2 (5 bases). The germline CDR1 and CDR2 sequences are SGHDT and YYEEEE. V dropped 1 base and J dropped 7 bases, with 9 bases sitting between them. This CDR3 comprises 12 residues. Written as DNA, the CDR3 is TGTGCCAGCAGCTTGCTCTCGGGGGAGCAGTACTTC. This sequence encodes CASSLLSGEQYF.

This chain connects TRBV7-9 to TRBJ2-3; maybe TRBD1 (5 bases). The germline V gene encodes CDR1 SEHNR and CDR2 FQNEAQ (reference sequence). This CDR3 has 15 residues. Between the trimmed V and J ends, which lost 4 bases and 1 base, there was a span of 12 bases. The CDR3 nucleotides are TGTGCCAGCAGCTCCCTATCGACAGGCACAGATACGCAGTATTTT. It specifies CASSSLSTGTDTQYF.

In this sample, this clonotype turned up a few times. The rearrangement joins TRBV12-3 or TRBV12-4 to TRBJ2-5; 9 bases are a match to TRBD2. The CDR3 contains 17 residues. With V trimmed by 3 bases and J by 4 bases, 12 bases remained unmatched. The CDR3 nucleotides read TGTGCCAGCAGTTTCGGAGATAGCGGGAGCAAAAGAGAGACCCAGTACTTC. This sequence encodes CASSFGDSGSKRETQYF.

In its sample, this clonotype was seen a few times. This chain links TRBV20-1 with TRBJ2-1; 7 bases are shared with TRBD1. With 2 bases clipped from V and 0 bases from J, the junction kept 7 bases outside the gene matches. Per the germline V gene, CDR1 is DFQATT and CDR2 is SNEGSKA (reference sequence). This CDR3 region has 16 residues. CDR3 in amino acids: CSARPKQGSSYNEQFF. The CDR3 DNA reads TGCAGTGCTAGACCCAAACAGGGGAGCTCCTACAATGAGCAGTTCTTC.

The gene calls are TRBV10-3 and TRBJ2-1, with D possibly being TRBD1 or TRBD2 (5 bases each). V lost 0 bases, J lost 1 base, and 10 bases lay in between. Germline CDR1 is ENHRY and CDR2 is SYGVKD. The CDR3 has 16 residues. CDR3 coding DNA: TGTGCCATCAGTGAGTCGTGGGACGTTTCCTACAATGAGCAGTTCTTC. Translation: CAISESWDVSYNEQFF.

This clonotype was counted a few times. The rearrangement uses TRBV12-3 or TRBV12-4 and TRBJ1-2; possibly TRBD1 for D (5 bases). The V and J ends lost 6 bases and 5 bases respectively, with 19 bases between them. This CDR3 contains 15 residues. The CDR3 nucleotides are TGTGCCAGCAGCCTTTCCTTCGACAGCCTTTATGGCTACACCTTC. This gives the protein CASSLSFDSLYGYTF.

The chain links TRBV5-1 to TRBJ1-1, with 9 bases aligning to TRBD1. With V trimmed by 4 bases and J by 1 base, 5 bases remained unmatched. CDR1 and CDR2 from the germline V gene are SGHRS and YFSETQ. The CDR3 is 15 residues long. CDR3 in DNA: TGCGCCAGCAGCCCGCAGACAGGGGGGAACACTGAAGCTTTCTTT. Translating it yields CASSPQTGGNTEAFF.

This clonotype was seen only a few times. The chain carries TRBV4-3 and TRBJ1-5; D is undetermined. CDR1 is LGHNA, CDR2 YSLEER, per germline. With 3 bases removed from V and 6 bases from J, the gap between germline ends came to 9 bases. The CDR3 is 13 residues long. CDR3 DNA sequence: TGCGCCAGCAGCCATTCCAAGAGTCAGCCCCAGCATTTT. It codes for CASSHSKSQPQHF.

The J gene is TRBJ2-1, the V gene TRBV28, with D uncertain. Germline assignment: CDR1 MDHEN and CDR2 SYDVKM. V was cut by 3 bases and J by 0 bases, with 12 bases left in between. This CDR3 spans 16 amino acids. DNA of the CDR3: TGTGCCAGCAGTTTCGAAAGGGCTTACTCCTACAATGAGCAGTTCTTC. This sequence encodes CASSFERAYSYNEQFF.

The rearrangement uses TRBV7-8 and TRBJ1-3, with TRBD1 as a possible D gene (5 bases). V lost 5 bases, J lost 4 bases, and 21 bases lay in between. Germline V CDR1 and CDR2: SGHVS, FQNEAQ. CDR3 length equals 17 residues. The CDR3 sequence: CASSPRLRGARGNTIYF. CDR3 DNA: TGTGCCAGCAGCCCCCGCTTAAGGGGCGCGCGGGGAAACACCATATATTTT. Looking up the rest from reference TRBV7-8 and TRBJ1-3 gives the full variable domain: GAGVSQSPRYKVAKRGQDVALRCDPISGHVSLFWYQQALGQGPEFLTYFQNEAQLDKSGLPSDRFFAERPEGSVSTLKIQRTQQEDSAVYLCASSPRLRGARGNTIYFGEGSWLTVV.

The J gene is TRBJ2-3, the V gene TRBV11-3, with unresolved D. Trimming took 1 base from V and 8 from J, leaving 10 bases between them. This CDR3 is built from 13 residues. In germline, CDR1 is SGHNT, CDR2 YENEEA. As DNA, the CDR3 is TGTGCCAGCAGCTTAGGGAATTCGGCTACGCAGTATTTT. Protein: CASSLGNSATQYF.

This clonotype has a handful of counts. In nucleotides, the CDR3 is TGTGCCAGCAGTTCCATTGGACAGTTCTCCTACAATGAGCAGTTCTTC. It is translated as CASSSIGQFSYNEQFF. V and J are TRBV27 and TRBJ2-1, with a possible D match to TRBD1 (6 bases). Trimming cost V 4 bases and J 0 bases, with 13 bases left between them. Germline assignment: CDR1 MNHEY and CDR2 SMNVEV (reference sequence). The length of the CDR3 is 16 residues.